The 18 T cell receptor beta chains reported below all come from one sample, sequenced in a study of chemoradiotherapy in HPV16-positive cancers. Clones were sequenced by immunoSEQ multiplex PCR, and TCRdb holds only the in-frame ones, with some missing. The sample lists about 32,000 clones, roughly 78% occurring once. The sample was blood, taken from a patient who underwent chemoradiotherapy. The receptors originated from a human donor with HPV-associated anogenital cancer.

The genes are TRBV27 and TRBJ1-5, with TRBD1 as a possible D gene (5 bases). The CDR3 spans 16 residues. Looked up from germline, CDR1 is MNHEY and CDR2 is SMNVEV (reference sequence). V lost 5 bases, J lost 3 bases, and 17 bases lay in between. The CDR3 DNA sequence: TGTGCCAGCAGTGCATCGGGACGGCGACTCAATCAGCCCCAGCATTTT. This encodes CASSASGRRLNQPQHF.

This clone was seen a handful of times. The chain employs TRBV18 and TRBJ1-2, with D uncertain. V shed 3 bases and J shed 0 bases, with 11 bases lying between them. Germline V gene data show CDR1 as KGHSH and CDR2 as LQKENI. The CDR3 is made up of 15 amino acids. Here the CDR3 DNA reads TGTGCCAGCTCACCTGGAATGGGAACTAACTATGGCTACACCTTC. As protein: CASSPGMGTNYGYTF.

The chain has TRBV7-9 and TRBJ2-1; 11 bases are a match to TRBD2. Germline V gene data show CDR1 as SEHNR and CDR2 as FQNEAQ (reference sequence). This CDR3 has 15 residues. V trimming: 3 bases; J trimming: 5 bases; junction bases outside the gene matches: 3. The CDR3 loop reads CASSLASGGHNEQFF. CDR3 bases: TGTGCCAGCAGCTTGGCTAGCGGGGGGCACAATGAGCAGTTCTTC.

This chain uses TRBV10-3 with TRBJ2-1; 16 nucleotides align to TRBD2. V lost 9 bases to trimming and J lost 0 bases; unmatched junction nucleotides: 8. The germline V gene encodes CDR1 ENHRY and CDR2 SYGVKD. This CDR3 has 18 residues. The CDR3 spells CAMAGTSGGASSYNEQFF. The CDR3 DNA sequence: TGTGCCATGGCCGGGACTAGCGGGGGGGCCAGCTCCTACAATGAGCAGTTCTTC.

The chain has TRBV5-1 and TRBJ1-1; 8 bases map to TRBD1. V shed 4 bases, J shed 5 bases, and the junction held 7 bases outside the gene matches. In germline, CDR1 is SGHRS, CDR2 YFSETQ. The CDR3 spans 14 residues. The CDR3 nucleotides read TGCGCCAGCAGCCCCAGGGGGCTTTTAACTGAAGCTTTCTTT. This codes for CASSPRGLLTEAFF.

The CDR3 spells CASAVGTSGGLTDTQYF. As DNA, the CDR3 is TGCGCCAGCGCCGTAGGAACTAGCGGGGGGCTCACAGATACGCAGTATTTT. V is TRBV5-1 and J is TRBJ2-3, with 12 bases that match TRBD2. J gave up 2 bases and V 7 bases, and 11 bases lay outside the gene matches. The length of the CDR3 is 17 residues. From germline, CDR1 is SGHRS and CDR2 YFSETQ.

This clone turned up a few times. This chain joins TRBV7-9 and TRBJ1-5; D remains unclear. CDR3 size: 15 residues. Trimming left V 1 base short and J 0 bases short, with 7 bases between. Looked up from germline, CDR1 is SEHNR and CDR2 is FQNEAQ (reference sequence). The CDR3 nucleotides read TGTGCCAGCAGCTTAGACCACGCTAGCAATCAGCCCCAGCATTTT. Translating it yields CASSLDHASNQPQHF.

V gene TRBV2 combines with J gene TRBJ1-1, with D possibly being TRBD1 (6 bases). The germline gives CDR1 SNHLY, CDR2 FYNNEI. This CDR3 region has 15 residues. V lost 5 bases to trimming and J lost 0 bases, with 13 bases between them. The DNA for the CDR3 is TGTGCCAGCAGTTTATATGGGGACATGAACACTGAAGCTTTCTTT. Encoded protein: CASSLYGDMNTEAFF. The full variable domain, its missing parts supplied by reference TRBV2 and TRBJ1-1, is EPEVTQTPSHQVTQMGQEVILRCVPISNHLYFYWYRQILGQKVEFLVSFYNNEISEKSEIFDDQFSVERPDGSNFTLKIRSTKLEDSAMYFCASSLYGDMNTEAFFGQGTRLTVV.

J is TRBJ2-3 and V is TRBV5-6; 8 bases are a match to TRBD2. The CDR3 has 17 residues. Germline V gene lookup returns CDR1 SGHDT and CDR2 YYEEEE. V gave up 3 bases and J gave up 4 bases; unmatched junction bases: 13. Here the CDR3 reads CASSYYFASGRPDTQYF. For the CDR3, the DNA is TGTGCCAGCAGCTATTATTTTGCTAGCGGGCGTCCAGATACGCAGTATTTT.

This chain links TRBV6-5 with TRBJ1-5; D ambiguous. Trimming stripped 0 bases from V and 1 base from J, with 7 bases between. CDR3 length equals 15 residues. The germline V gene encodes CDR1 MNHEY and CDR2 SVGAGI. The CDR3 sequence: CASSYSFGSNQPQHF. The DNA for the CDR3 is TGTGCCAGCAGTTACTCGTTTGGCAGCAATCAGCCCCAGCATTTT.

CDR3 amino acids: CACDGATPTNEKLFF. The CDR3 DNA reads TGTGCCTGCGACGGGGCTACCCCAACTAATGAAAAACTGTTTTTT. The gene calls are TRBV2 and TRBJ1-4; D might be TRBD1 (5 bases). The germline gives CDR1 SNHLY, CDR2 FYNNEI. Deletions cut 11 bases from V and 0 bases from J, with 16 bases between. The CDR3 is made up of 15 amino acids.

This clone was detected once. The CDR3 region has the DNA TGCGCCAGCAGGACCCCTCTACTGATTCCCTTTACGGACAGCCTCAATCAGCCCCAGCATTTT. This encodes CASRTPLLIPFTDSLNQPQHF. The chain employs TRBV5-1 and TRBJ1-5; D perhaps matches TRBD1 (6 bases). Per germline, CDR1 SGHRS and CDR2 YFSETQ. V was trimmed by 5 bases and J by 3 bases, leaving 33 bases between them. CDR3 size: 21 residues.

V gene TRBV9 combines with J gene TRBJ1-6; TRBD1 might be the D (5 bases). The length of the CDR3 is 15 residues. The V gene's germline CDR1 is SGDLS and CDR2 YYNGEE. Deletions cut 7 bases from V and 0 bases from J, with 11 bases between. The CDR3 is CASGGESSYNSPLHF. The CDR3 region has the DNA TGTGCCAGCGGGGGGGAAAGCTCCTATAATTCACCCCTCCACTTT.

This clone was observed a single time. The CDR3 here is CASSSTGGANYGYTF. For the CDR3, the DNA is TGTGCCAGCAGCTCGACAGGGGGCGCTAACTATGGCTACACCTTC. The chain is built from TRBV7-2 and TRBJ1-2; 10 nucleotides match TRBD1. CDR3 length: 15 amino acids. Germline-derived CDR1 and CDR2 are SGHTA and FQGNSA. Trimming at V came to 4 bases and at J to 0 bases, leaving 2 bases not matched to a gene.

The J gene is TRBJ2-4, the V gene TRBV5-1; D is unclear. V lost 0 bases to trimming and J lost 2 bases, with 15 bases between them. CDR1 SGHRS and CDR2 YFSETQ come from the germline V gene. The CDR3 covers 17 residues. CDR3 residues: CASSLVSGVITKNIQYF. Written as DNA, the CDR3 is TGCGCCAGCAGCTTGGTCTCTGGGGTCATCACCAAAAACATTCAGTACTTC.

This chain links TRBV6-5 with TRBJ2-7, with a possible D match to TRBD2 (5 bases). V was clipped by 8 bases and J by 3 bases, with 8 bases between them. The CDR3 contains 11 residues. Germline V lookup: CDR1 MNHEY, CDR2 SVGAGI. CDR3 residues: CASLTSYEQYF. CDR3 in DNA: TGTGCCAGCCTTACTAGCTACGAGCAGTACTTC.

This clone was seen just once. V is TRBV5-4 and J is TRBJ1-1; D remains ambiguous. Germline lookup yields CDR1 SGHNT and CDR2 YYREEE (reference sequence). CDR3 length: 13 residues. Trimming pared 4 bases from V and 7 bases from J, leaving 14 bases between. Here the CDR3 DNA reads TGTGCCAGCAGCCCGTTCGACGCCCATGAAGCTTTCTTT. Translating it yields CASSPFDAHEAFF.

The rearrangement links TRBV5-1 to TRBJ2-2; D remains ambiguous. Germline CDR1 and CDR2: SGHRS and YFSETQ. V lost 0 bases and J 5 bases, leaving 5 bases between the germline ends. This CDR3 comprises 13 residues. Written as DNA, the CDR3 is TGCGCCAGCAGCTTGGCTCAGACCGGGGAGCTGTTTTTT. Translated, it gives CASSLAQTGELFF.